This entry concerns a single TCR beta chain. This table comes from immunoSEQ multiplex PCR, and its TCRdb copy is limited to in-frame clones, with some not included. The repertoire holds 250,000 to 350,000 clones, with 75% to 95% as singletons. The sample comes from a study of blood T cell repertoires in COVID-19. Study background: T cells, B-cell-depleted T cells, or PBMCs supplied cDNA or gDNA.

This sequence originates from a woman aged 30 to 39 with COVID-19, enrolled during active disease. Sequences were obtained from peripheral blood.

The CDR3 sequence: CASSYFAEVSYNEQFF. Here the CDR3 DNA reads TGTGCCAGCAGCTACTTCGCGGAGGTCTCCTACAATGAGCAGTTCTTC. J is TRBJ2-1 and V is TRBV7-3, with D maybe TRBD2 (5 bases). The V and J ends lost 4 bases and 0 bases respectively, with 13 bases between them. This CDR3 comprises 16 residues. CDR1 and CDR2 (germline): SGHTA, FQGTGA.